This T cell receptor (beta chain) originates from a study of blood T cells in healthy people across ages. With each sample, at least 6 micrograms of total RNA were extracted. About this clonotype: The antigen is not known.

Losses at the gene ends were 4 bases for V and 6 bases for J; bases not matched to a gene: 5. In germline, CDR1 is SEHNR, CDR2 FQNEAQ (reference sequence). The CDR3 spans 14 residues. Whole-study results and caveats: No one knew whether donors had CMV, which possibly confounded expanded clonotype changes.

Primers used in a second PCR of roughly 6 to 12 cycles were a sample-barcoded 5' primer and a J-beta primer mix. Sequencing yielded, for each sample, at least 3 million paired-end reads carrying CDR3. TCRdb reprocessed the 5' RACE reads with MiXCR, giving one entry per CDR3 protein. The sample has 600,000 to 650,000 distinct CDR3 sequences; about 54% are singletons. This chain links TRBV7-9 with TRBJ1-4; 7 bases map to TRBD1. The source material was blood. The receptor was isolated from a man aged 55 to 70 in good health. The CDR3 loop reads CASSSNRGDEKLFF. In DNA form, the CDR3 reads TGTGCCAGCAGCTCAAACAGGGGAGATGAAAAACTGTTTTTT.